This TCR beta chain was sequenced in a study of CD8 T cells in Susac syndrome. Random hexamers were used to reverse transcribe the RNA input (0.5 to 1 ug). TCRdb used MiXCR to reprocess the immunoSEQ multiplex PCR reads, holding one entry per CDR3 protein. The sample records some 170,000 distinct CDR3 sequences, 80% to 95% being singletons. The authors sequenced TCR beta from blood CD8+ and CD4+ T cells. Negative magnetic isolation gave CD8+ and CD4+ cells; FACS enriched CD8+ TEMRA. Trimming took 4 bases from V and 0 from J, leaving 4 bases between them. This CDR3 comprises 12 residues. CDR1 SNHLY and CDR2 FYNNEI come from the germline V gene.

Input material: CD4+ T cells from PBMCs. The TCR comes from a human donor in good health. The gene calls are TRBV2 and TRBJ2-7; D remains unclear. Here the CDR3 reads CASSALSYEQYF. DNA for the CDR3: TGTGCCAGCAGTGCCCTCTCCTACGAGCAGTACTTC. The full variable domain, in which reference TRBV2 and TRBJ2-7 provide the parts outside the CDR3, is EPEVTQTPSHQVTQMGQEVILRCVPISNHLYFYWYRQILGQKVEFLVSFYNNEISEKSEIFDDQFSVERPDGSNFTLKIRSTKLEDSAMYFCASSALSYEQYFGPGTRLTVT.